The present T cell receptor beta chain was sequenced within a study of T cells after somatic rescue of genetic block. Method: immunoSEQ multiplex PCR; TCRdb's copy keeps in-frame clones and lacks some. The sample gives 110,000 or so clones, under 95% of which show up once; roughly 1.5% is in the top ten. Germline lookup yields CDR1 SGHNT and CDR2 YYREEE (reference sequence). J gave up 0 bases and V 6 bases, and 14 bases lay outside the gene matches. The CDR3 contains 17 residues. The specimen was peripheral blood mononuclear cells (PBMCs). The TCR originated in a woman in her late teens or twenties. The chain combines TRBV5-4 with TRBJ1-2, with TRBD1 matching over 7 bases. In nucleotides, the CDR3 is TGTGCCAGCAACTCCAACTTCAGGGGGGGGTCTAACTATGGCTACACCTTC. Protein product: CASNSNFRGGSNYGYTF.